These 12 T cell receptor beta chains were all obtained from the same sample, sequenced in a study of blood T cell repertoires in COVID-19. The protocol was immunoSEQ multiplex PCR, while the TCRdb copy is restricted to in-frame clones and leaves out a portion. This sample has over 90,000 clones, with over 70% found just once. Sequenced: peripheral blood. The receptor source for this set is a man older than 75 with active or convalescent COVID-19.

This clone showed up just once. The rearrangement links TRBV5-1 to TRBJ2-1; 11 nucleotides line up with TRBD1. Unmatched junction bases numbered 1, after V lost 2 bases and J lost 3 bases. This CDR3 has 15 amino acids. Looked up from germline, CDR1 is SGHRS and CDR2 is YFSETQ. CDR3 DNA sequence: TGCGCCAGCAGCTTAGGGACAGGGGGCTACAATGAGCAGTTCTTC. Its translation is CASSLGTGGYNEQFF. The variable domain in full, with the rest retrieved from reference TRBV5-1 and TRBJ2-1, is KAGVTQTPRYLIKTRGQQVTLSCSPISGHRSVSWYQQTPGQGLQFLFEYFSETQRNKGNFPGRFSGRQFSNSRSEMNVSTLELGDSALYLCASSLGTGGYNEQFFGPGTRLTVL.

As DNA, the CDR3 is TGTGCCAGCAGACAGGGGGCAAACACCGGGGAGCTGTTTTTT. Translation gives CASRQGANTGELFF. The gene calls are TRBV6-4 and TRBJ2-2; 9 bases line up with TRBD1. This CDR3 spans 14 amino acids. CDR1 and CDR2 (germline): MRHNA, SNTAGT. J was trimmed by 2 bases and V by 6 bases; bases with no gene match: 1.

The chain links TRBV19 to TRBJ2-2; TRBD2 might be the D (6 bases). The germline V and J ends were trimmed by 5 bases and 7 bases, with 8 bases remaining between them. CDR1 LNHDA and CDR2 SQIVND come from the germline V gene (reference sequence). The CDR3 is 12 residues long. The CDR3 is CASSRDFGELFF. DNA for the CDR3: TGTGCCAGTAGTCGGGACTTCGGGGAGCTGTTTTTT.

V and J are TRBV11-2 and TRBJ1-2; possible D gene TRBD1, 5 bases. Germline values: CDR1 SGHAT, CDR2 FQNNGV. V gave up 4 bases and J gave up 2 bases, with 20 bases separating them. The CDR3 loop spans 17 amino acids. In DNA form, the CDR3 reads TGTGCCAGCAGCTCTCTTAAGGGGCGGCCAGGGAACTATGGCTACACCTTC. It is translated as CASSSLKGRPGNYGYTF.

J is TRBJ1-6 and V is TRBV7-9; 7 bases agree with TRBD1. The CDR3 contains 13 residues. Germline CDR1 and CDR2: SEHNR and FQNEAQ (reference sequence). The trim removed 4 bases at V and 7 bases at J, leaving 1 base unmatched. The CDR3: CASSSTGNSPLHF. CDR3 nucleotide sequence: TGTGCCAGCAGCTCGACAGGGAATTCACCCCTCCACTTT. The full variable domain, rest sourced from reference TRBV7-9 and TRBJ1-6, is DTGVSQNPRHKITKRGQNVTFRCDPISEHNRLYWYRQTLGQGPEFLTYFQNEAQLEKSRLLSDRFSAERPKGSFSTLEIQRTEQGDSAMYLCASSSTGNSPLHFGNGTRLTVT.

This sequence joins TRBV4-1 and TRBJ2-1, with 7 bases matching TRBD2. The germline gives CDR1 MGHRA, CDR2 YSYEKL. Trimming at V came to 3 bases and at J to 8 bases, leaving 10 bases not matched to a gene. The CDR3 length is 15 residues. In DNA form, the CDR3 reads TGCGCCAGCAGCCAGGGGAGGGTAGGTTCATATGAGCAGTTCTTC. Its protein is CASSQGRVGSYEQFF.

This clone has at least ten counts. The V call is TRBV19, the J call TRBJ1-6; 7 nucleotides match TRBD1. Germline CDR1 is LNHDA and CDR2 is SQIVND (reference sequence). V lost 8 bases to trimming and J lost 7 bases; unmatched junction nucleotides: 5. This CDR3 spans 13 amino acids. In nucleotides, the CDR3 is TGTGCCAGTTCTGAGGGGGCAAATTCACCCCTCCACTTT. Protein sequence: CASSEGANSPLHF.

The chain combines TRBV24-1 with TRBJ2-1, with 14 bases fitting TRBD2. CDR1 is KGHDR and CDR2 is SFDVKD in the germline V gene. The length of the CDR3 is 18 residues. V was pared by 4 bases and J by 9 bases, with 13 bases of the junction left unmatched. The DNA for the CDR3 is TGTGCCACCAGTGACCGCGGACAGGGGACTAGCGGGGGTGGTGAGCAGTTCTTC. It encodes CATSDRGQGTSGGGEQFF.

The chain combines TRBV5-6 with TRBJ2-7; 7 nucleotides match TRBD1. This CDR3 has 16 residues. V lost 4 bases and J lost 2; bases outside the gene matches: 12. The germline V gene encodes CDR1 SGHDT and CDR2 YYEEEE. CDR3 amino acids: CASSTEGNRGPYEQYF. CDR3 sequence (DNA): TGTGCCAGCAGCACCGAGGGGAACAGGGGCCCCTACGAGCAGTACTTC.

The chain carries TRBV30 and TRBJ1-4, with 8 bases identical to TRBD1. The V gene's germline CDR1 is GTSNPN and CDR2 SVGIG (reference sequence). The junction had 5 bases not matched to a gene; V was cut back by 3 bases and J by 8 bases. The CDR3 runs 13 residues. The CDR3 DNA sequence: TGTGCCTGGAGGGACAGGGTGGGCGAAAAACTGTTTTTT. It codes for CAWRDRVGEKLFF.

The rearrangement uses TRBV6-5 and TRBJ1-4; 8 bases agree with TRBD1. The V gene end was trimmed by 5 bases and the J gene end by 12 bases; junction bases not matched to a gene: 11. Per the germline V gene, CDR1 is MNHEY and CDR2 is SVGAGI. The CDR3 is 14 amino acids. The CDR3 DNA reads as TGTGCCAGCAGTCCTACAGGGGGGCGCGGGGAACTGTTTTTT. Encoded protein: CASSPTGGRGELFF.

The rearrangement uses TRBV9 and TRBJ2-2; 11 positions match TRBD2. CDR3 length: 16 residues. From germline, CDR1 is SGDLS and CDR2 YYNGEE. Trimming took 2 bases from V and 5 from J; bases not matched to a gene: 5. CDR3 DNA sequence: TGTGCCAGCAGCGTTAGCGGGGGGGCGCGAACCGGGGAGCTGTTTTTT. Protein product: CASSVSGGARTGELFF. The full variable domain, rest sourced from reference TRBV9 and TRBJ2-2, is DSGVTQTPKHLITATGQRVTLRCSPRSGDLSVYWYQQSLDQGLQFLIQYYNGEERAKGNILERFSAQQFPDLHSELNLSSLELGDSALYFCASSVSGGARTGELFFGEGSRLTVL.